The clone carrying this T cell receptor (beta chain) has ten or more counts. The antigen remains undetermined. The entry originates in a study of human T cells and chemical hapten exposure. Whole-study context: Across the whole study, which lasted around 24 weeks, patients were given diphenylcyclopropenone on the scalp once a week. Patches with 0.01% DPC went on the upper back, and the tests were read at 6 days. Study observations and caveats: The number of TCRs above 1 in 1000 frequency did not change after DPC sensitization.

MiXCR, run by TCRdb on the RACE reads, gives a single entry per CDR3 protein. The sample consists of tens of thousands of distinct CDR3 sequences, approximately 10% of them appearing once. The CDR3 totals 15 residues. With 1 base removed from V and 6 bases from J, the gap between germline ends came to 13 bases. Germline V lookup: CDR1 SGHTA, CDR2 FQGNSA. Regarding time point: patch test 3, about 24 weeks after DPC sensitization. The treatment here: therapeutic diphenylcyclopropenone sensitization with weekly scalp DPC. The J gene is TRBJ2-1, the V gene TRBV7-2; D might be TRBD2 (6 bases). The clonotype comes from a woman aged 45-59 years with alopecia areata. Some clones in this sample may be carry-over from other donors' samples. Sequenced here: whole blood, sampled in connection with sensitization to the hapten diphenylcyclopropenone (DPC). In DNA form, the CDR3 reads TGTGCCAGCAGCTTAGAGGCCGGGAGAGGCAATGAGCAGTTCTTC. It translates to CASSLEAGRGNEQFF.